This is a list of T cell receptor beta chains from one sample in a study of regulatory T cells in long-lasting Graves disease. Each CDR3 protein gets one entry after TCRdb re-called the multiplex PCR reads with MiXCR. The data show roughly 440,000 distinct CDR3 sequences, less than 20% seen once. The same specimen was also included in a second study, on T cells in Graves' hyperthyroidism and ophthalmopathy.

The sample was peripheral blood mononuclear cells (PBMCs), taken at new diagnosis, from a patient treated with antithyroid drugs. The source of these receptors is a woman between 18 and 30 years old with Graves disease. Each CDR3 is given with its conserved first and last residue. D genes are given only for firm matches. Where a row states a size, it is once, few, many or the class of an expanded clone; other rows omit it.

D gene	V gene	clone size	J gene	CDR3 DNA	CDR3 protein
TRBD2	TRBV20-1	NA	TRBJ2-5	TGCAGTGCTACTCTAAGGACTAGCGGGTGGAAAGAGACCCAGTACTTC	CSATLRTSGWKETQYF
TRBD2	TRBV9	few	TRBJ2-1	TGTGCCAGCAGCGAGCCACTAGCGGGGGGCTCCTACAATGAGCAGTTCTTC	CASSEPLAGGSYNEQFF
TRBD2	TRBV6-1	many	TRBJ2-1	TGTGCCAGCACCATAGCGGGAGGGCCTAATGAGCAGTTCTTC	CASTIAGGPNEQFF
NA	TRBV6-5	many	TRBJ2-1	TGTGCCAGCAGTTACGGTCTGTCGGCTTCTGAGCAGTTCTTC	CASSYGLSASEQFF
NA	TRBV29-1	NA	TRBJ2-7	TGCAGCGTTGTCGGTTCCGAGCAGTACTTC	CSVVGSEQYF
NA	TRBV5-8	few	TRBJ1-1	TGTGCCAGCAGCGACCCAACAGGGTTGGGCTTAGCTTTCTTT	CASSDPTGLGLAFF
NA	TRBV20-1	NA	TRBJ1-5	TGCAGTGCTAGAGATCCGCTAGGGCAGGCTAATCATCCCCAGCATTTT	CSARDPLGQANHPQHF
TRBD1	TRBV3-1	many	TRBJ1-2	TGTGCCAGCAGCGGAGACAGGGGCCCATTGGGCTACACCTTC	CASSGDRGPLGYTF
TRBD1	TRBV29-1	few	TRBJ1-2	TGCAGCGTTGACTCATCGGGACAGGCGCAGGCGAACTATGGCTACACCTTC	CSVDSSGQAQANYGYTF
TRBD2	TRBV6-5	many	TRBJ2-1	TGTGCCAGCAGTTACTCGTTCAGCGGGAGTAACAATGAGCAGTTCTTC	CASSYSFSGSNNEQFF
TRBD1	TRBV6-5	NA	TRBJ2-1	TGTGCCAGCAGTTACCAGAGGGGTTTAGGGGGCGAGCAGTTCTTC	CASSYQRGLGGEQFF
NA	TRBV2	few	TRBJ2-1	TGTGCCAGCCCTCCGGGGGAAGACGACACGAATGAGCAGTTCTTC	CASPPGEDDTNEQFF
TRBD2	TRBV20-1	NA	TRBJ2-7	TGCAGTGCTAGAGATCGCCTAGCGGAAGCTTACTCCTACGAGCAGTACTTC	CSARDRLAEAYSYEQYF
NA	TRBV18	few	TRBJ2-1	TGTGCCAGCTCACCATCCGGGACGGGGGACTACAATGAGCAGTTCTTC	CASSPSGTGDYNEQFF
TRBD1	TRBV19	few	TRBJ2-7	TGTGCCAGTAGTACCGCAGACAGGGTAGAATACGAGCAGTACTTC	CASSTADRVEYEQYF
NA	TRBV6-2/TRBV6-3	NA	TRBJ1-1	TGTGCCAGCAGTCTCGAGGGGTGGACTGAAGCTTTCTTT	CASSLEGWTEAFF
NA	TRBV3-1	many	TRBJ1-6	TGTGCCAGCAGCCACAAGACAGGATCTTCACCCCTCCACTTT	CASSHKTGSSPLHF
NA	TRBV7-2	few	TRBJ1-3	TGTGCCAGCAGCTACTCAAGCTCTGGAAACACCATATATTTT	CASSYSSSGNTIYF
NA	TRBV14	few	TRBJ2-4	TGTGCCAGCACGCCGGGGCCACCTCGTTGCGTCTGGGGCAAAAACATTCAGTACTTC	CASTPGPPRCVWGKNIQYF